This T cell receptor (beta chain) originates from a study of blood T cell repertoires in COVID-19. Study-wide context: Acute-phase and convalescent COVID-19 samples originated in the United States, Italy and Spain. PBMCs, B-cell-depleted T cells, or T cells provided the cDNA or gDNA that made up the material.

Original analysis: The authors estimated nucleated cell counts from reference gene primer amplification. Produced via immunoSEQ multiplex PCR; TCRdb's table is partial and in-frame only. V and J calls and clone size are those listed in that table; D and trimming were worked out from the DNA. This sample has around 95,000 clones, with 70% to 90% found just once. With 5 bases clipped from V and 2 bases from J, the junction kept 2 bases outside the gene matches. CDR3 size: 16 residues. Looked up from germline, CDR1 is SGHTA and CDR2 is FQGNSA. V usage is TRBV7-2 and J usage is TRBJ2-1, with TRBD2 matching over 14 bases. The sequence was obtained from a human donor in a cohort sampled during active COVID-19. Sequencing input: peripheral blood. CDR3 coding DNA: TGTGCCAGCAGCATGGGACTAGCGGGGGCCTACAATGAGCAGTTCTTC. Encoded protein: CASSMGLAGAYNEQFF.